Detailed here is one T cell receptor beta chain. Its specificity is unknown. The CDR3 consists of 15 residues. From germline, CDR1 is MGHRA and CDR2 YSYEKL. This sample is drawn from a study of T cells expressing NK-cell markers. Study summary: One of eight sequenced donors was HCMV-seronegative; the other seven were seropositive.

Points from the study as a whole: A range of roughly 1.0-8% of CD8+ T cells consisted of dominant NKG2C+ clonotypes in 5 to 7 donors. What remained unclear was the HCMV specificity of expanded NKG2C+ T cell clones.

The authors made TCR beta cDNA libraries by 5'RACE template switching. This switching added a universal primer site and UMIs. Using the 5' RACE reads, TCRdb records one entry per CDR3 protein without DNA. There are about 260,000 distinct CDR3 sequences in the sample, with about 0.39% held by the top ten. This receptor was taken from a man aged 18 to 29 in good health. V is TRBV4-1 and J is TRBJ2-1; the TCRdb call, TRBD1, lacks DNA for checking. Sequences were obtained from blood T cells: a sorted CD56 or NKG2C T cell subset, CD4+ or CD8+ T cells, or bulk PBMC T cells (not recorded which). The CDR3 sequence: CASSPVSGGANEQFF.